These 29 T cell receptor beta chains originate from one sample sequenced in a study of shared clonotypes between healthy human individuals. Some clones are missing from TCRdb's copy, which holds only in-frame ones; the method was immunoSEQ multiplex PCR. The data contain about 470,000 clones, about four fifths of them singletons. Sequencing was carried out using PBMCs. The receptors derive from a woman aged 40-49 years in good health. Some clones in this sample may be carry-over from other donors' samples.

This sequence joins TRBV7-6 and TRBJ2-5; 8 nucleotides align to TRBD2. CDR3 length: 13 amino acids. Trimming removed 5 bases from V and 5 bases from J; junction bases left unmatched: 4. In germline, CDR1 is SGHVS, CDR2 FNYEAQ. The CDR3 nucleotides are TGTGCCAGCAGCCCGGGACTAGTTGAGACCCAGTACTTC. It yields the protein CASSPGLVETQYF.

This chain uses TRBV5-1 with TRBJ2-7; 7 bases line up with TRBD1. The CDR3 contains 17 residues. Germline CDR1 SGHRS, CDR2 YFSETQ. J was trimmed by 0 bases and V by 0 bases; bases with no gene match: 9. The CDR3 DNA sequence: TGCGCCAGCAGCTTGGCCCCGGGACAGTACAGCTCCTACGAGCAGTACTTC. As protein: CASSLAPGQYSSYEQYF.

The chain combines TRBV4-2 with TRBJ2-3, with D unresolved. The CDR3 totals 16 residues. The germline CDR1 and CDR2 sequences are LGHNA and YNFKEQ. V was pared by 1 base and J by 0 bases, with 11 bases between. The CDR3 protein is CASSQVQRVSTDTQYF. In DNA, the CDR3 is TGTGCCAGCAGCCAAGTTCAACGGGTGAGCACAGATACGCAGTATTTT.

The V gene is TRBV14, the J gene TRBJ2-7; D perhaps matches TRBD2 (6 bases). Germline CDR1 SGHDN, CDR2 FVKESK. The length of the CDR3 is 13 residues. V was pared by 1 base and J by 6 bases, with 10 bases between. CDR3 in amino acids: CASSQVPGAEQYF. DNA of the CDR3: TGTGCCAGCAGCCAAGTTCCGGGAGCCGAGCAGTACTTC.

The gene calls are TRBV25-1 and TRBJ2-7; no clear D gene. The CDR3 is 15 residues long. Germline V gene lookup returns CDR1 MGHDK and CDR2 SYGVNS. Trimming shortened V by 3 bases and J by 4 bases, and 16 bases separated the two germline ends. CDR3 nucleotides: TGTGCCAGCAGTGATGTGAATCCAGGCATTTACGAGCAGTACTTC. It specifies CASSDVNPGIYEQYF.

V and J are TRBV18 and TRBJ2-1; 13 nucleotides align to TRBD2. From germline, CDR1 is KGHSH and CDR2 LQKENI. J was trimmed by 2 bases and V by 2 bases; bases with no gene match: 12. The CDR3 covers 20 residues. This chain's CDR3 is CASSPTRGTSGARPYNEQFF. The CDR3 DNA sequence: TGTGCCAGCTCACCAACTCGTGGGACTAGCGGGGCCAGGCCCTACAATGAGCAGTTCTTC.

The gene calls are TRBV19 and TRBJ2-1; 8 nucleotides agree with TRBD2. Germline CDR1 and CDR2: LNHDA and SQIVND (reference sequence). J was trimmed by 1 base and V by 2 bases; bases with no gene match: 4. This CDR3 comprises 16 residues. CDR3 protein: CASSIKAGVSYNEQFF. The CDR3 DNA follows: TGTGCCAGTAGTATAAAAGCGGGAGTTTCCTACAATGAGCAGTTCTTC.

The chain has TRBV11-2 and TRBJ1-1; 8 nucleotides agree with TRBD1. CDR1 is SGHAT, CDR2 FQNNGV, per germline. The ends lost 6 bases at V and 8 bases at J; junction bases unmatched: 5. CDR3 length: 12 amino acids. The CDR3 DNA sequence: TGTGCCAGCAGATACCGGACAGGGGAAGCTTTCTTT. Translation gives CASRYRTGEAFF.

The J gene is TRBJ1-2, the V gene TRBV27, with a weak D call TRBD1 (5 bases). Germline V gene lookup returns CDR1 MNHEY and CDR2 SMNVEV (reference sequence). The CDR3 is made up of 13 amino acids. V was cut by 6 bases and J by 4 bases, with 12 bases left in between. In DNA form, the CDR3 reads TGTGCCAGCAGGGACGGCGGGGGCTATGGCTACACCTTC. Translating gives CASRDGGGYGYTF.

The CDR3 nucleotides are TGCGCCAGCAGTGTTGGCGGGACTAGCGGATACAATGAGCAGTTCTTC. Residues: CASSVGGTSGYNEQFF. V usage is TRBV10-1 and J usage is TRBJ2-1; 11 bases fit TRBD2. V gave up 4 bases and J gave up 4 bases; unmatched junction bases: 6. The germline V gene encodes CDR1 WNHNN and CDR2 SYGVQD (reference sequence). This CDR3 has 16 amino acids.

This sequence joins TRBV30 and TRBJ2-5, with D unclear. Per the germline V gene, CDR1 is GTSNPN and CDR2 is SVGIG (reference sequence). V was pared by 0 bases and J by 7 bases, with 12 bases between. The CDR3 runs 13 residues. The CDR3 DNA is TGTGCCTGGAGTGTCGGCTTAGAAGGGACCCAGTACTTC. It translates to CAWSVGLEGTQYF. Full variable domain (rest looked up from reference TRBV30 and TRBJ2-5): SQTIHQWPATLVQPVGSPLSLECTVEGTSNPNLYWYRQAAGRGLQLLFYSVGIGQISSEVPQNLSASRPQDRQFILSSKKLLLSDSGFYLCAWSVGLEGTQYFGPGTRLLVL.

This sequence joins TRBV11-1 and TRBJ2-7; 10 nucleotides line up with TRBD2. CDR1 SGHAT and CDR2 FQDESV come from the germline V gene (reference sequence). CDR3 size: 14 residues. The ends lost 1 base at V and 6 bases at J; junction bases unmatched: 3. The CDR3 region has the DNA TGTGCCAGCAGCTTAGAGCCTAGCGGGAGCGAGCAGTACTTC. It yields the protein CASSLEPSGSEQYF.

CDR3 amino acids: CASLRGAGTEAFF. The CDR3 DNA is TGTGCCAGCCTTCGGGGCGCCGGCACTGAAGCTTTCTTT. The chain uses TRBV6-5 and TRBJ1-1, with D perhaps matching TRBD1 (5 bases). Germline-derived CDR1 and CDR2 are MNHEY and SVGAGI. Trimming stripped 8 bases from V and 4 bases from J, with 14 bases between. CDR3 length: 13 amino acids.

The rearrangement joins TRBV18 to TRBJ1-1, with D possibly matching TRBD1 (6 bases). This CDR3 comprises 16 residues. Trimming stripped 0 bases from V and 6 bases from J, with 17 bases between. Germline values: CDR1 KGHSH, CDR2 LQKENI. CDR3 loop: CASSPPQGTFLAEAFF. In DNA form, the CDR3 reads TGTGCCAGCTCACCACCGCAGGGGACCTTTCTTGCTGAAGCTTTCTTT.

The V call is TRBV2, the J call TRBJ1-1; D is perhaps TRBD1 (5 bases). The CDR3 has 13 residues. CDR1 is SNHLY, CDR2 FYNNEI, per germline. The V end was cut by 7 bases, the J end by 2 bases, with 11 bases between. CDR3: CASMVQGNTEAFF. CDR3 DNA: TGTGCCAGCATGGTCCAGGGAAACACTGAAGCTTTCTTT.

The genes are TRBV9 and TRBJ1-2, with D unclear. V shed 2 bases and J shed 2 bases, with 4 bases lying between them. Per germline, CDR1 SGDLS and CDR2 YYNGEE. This CDR3 is 12 amino acids long. In DNA form, the CDR3 reads TGTGCCAGCAGCGTGGGGAACTATGGCTACACCTTC. It translates to CASSVGNYGYTF.

V is TRBV2 and J is TRBJ2-7; 8 nucleotides align to TRBD1. The CDR3 runs to 14 residues. V shed 6 bases and J 2 bases; nucleotides not matched to a gene: 6. Germline lookup yields CDR1 SNHLY and CDR2 FYNNEI. CDR3 sequence: CASRDRAATYEQYF. The CDR3, as DNA: TGTGCCAGCAGGGACAGGGCGGCAACCTACGAGCAGTACTTC.

The rearrangement uses TRBV28 and TRBJ1-4, with D unresolved. Trimming removed 4 bases at V and 7 bases at J, with 13 bases between. CDR1 is MDHEN, CDR2 SYDVKM, per germline. The CDR3 runs 14 residues. CDR3 sequence: CASSSGNAGEKLFF. CDR3 in DNA: TGTGCCAGCAGTTCGGGGAATGCTGGTGAAAAACTGTTTTTT.

The rearrangement uses TRBV9 and TRBJ2-3; possible D gene TRBD2, 5 bases. From germline, CDR1 is SGDLS and CDR2 YYNGEE. The CDR3 loop spans 18 amino acids. Trimming left V 3 bases short and J 0 bases short, with 20 bases between. Written as DNA, the CDR3 is TGTGCCAGCAGCGCCCCCGGCTACTGGCGGACTAGCACAGATACGCAGTATTTT. Protein sequence: CASSAPGYWRTSTDTQYF.

The gene calls are TRBV7-9 and TRBJ1-1; unclear D gene. Trimming removed 3 bases at V and 4 bases at J, with 9 bases between. The CDR3 loop spans 13 amino acids. Germline loops: CDR1 SEHNR, CDR2 FQNEAQ (reference sequence). The CDR3 DNA follows: TGTGCCAGCAGCTTCGGATATAGCACTGAAGCTTTCTTT. Protein sequence: CASSFGYSTEAFF.

The rearrangement uses TRBV30 and TRBJ1-6; unclear D gene. Germline CDR1 reads GTSNPN; CDR2 reads SVGIG (reference sequence). With 5 bases removed from V and 7 bases from J, the gap between germline ends came to 12 bases. There are 13 residues in the CDR3. The CDR3 reads CAWVVAMNSPLHF. The CDR3 region has the DNA TGTGCCTGGGTAGTGGCCATGAATTCACCCCTCCACTTT.

With respect to this clone: The sample carries other DNA sequences with the same CDR3. The chain recombines TRBV7-9 with TRBJ1-2; 8 bases are shared with TRBD1. The CDR3 contains 12 residues. V lost 11 bases and J lost 3; bases outside the gene matches: 5. The germline V gene encodes CDR1 SEHNR and CDR2 FQNEAQ (reference sequence). The CDR3 loop reads CASVDRDYGYTF. The CDR3 nucleotides read TGTGCCTCGGTGGACAGGGACTATGGCTACACCTTC.

The rearrangement links TRBV5-4 to TRBJ2-3; 7 positions agree with TRBD1. CDR3 length: 15 amino acids. V was clipped by 1 base and J by 7 bases; unmatched bases: 9. Germline lookup yields CDR1 SGHNT and CDR2 YYREEE (reference sequence). CDR3 bases: TGTGCCAGCAGCTTGCGCGCTCAGGGGGTCTATACGCAGTATTTT. Translation gives CASSLRAQGVYTQYF.

This clone was seen only a few times. This rearrangement joins TRBV2 to TRBJ1-2; D is perhaps TRBD1 (5 bases). Trimming took off 8 bases at V and 4 bases at J, with 17 bases between the two ends. Germline V gene lookup returns CDR1 SNHLY and CDR2 FYNNEI. CDR3 length equals 14 residues. CDR3 sequence reads: CASYLGLGLYGYTF. CDR3 DNA: TGTGCCAGCTATCTCGGGCTGGGGCTCTATGGCTACACCTTC.

The CDR3 DNA reads as TGCGCCAGCAGCTTGGTGTACCGGCGAGAGGCGGGAAGCACAGATACGCAGTATTTT. This encodes CASSLVYRREAGSTDTQYF. This chain joins TRBV5-1 and TRBJ2-3; D might be TRBD2 (6 bases). V dropped 0 bases and J dropped 0 bases, with 20 bases sitting between them. The CDR3 contains 19 residues. CDR1 is SGHRS and CDR2 is YFSETQ in the germline V gene.

The genes are TRBV7-2 and TRBJ1-1, with 7 bases aligning to TRBD1. J gave up 6 bases and V 5 bases, and 9 bases lay outside the gene matches. The CDR3 totals 14 residues. In germline, CDR1 is SGHTA, CDR2 FQGNSA. CDR3 nucleotides: TGTGCCAGCAGCGGGCCGACAGGGTATGCTGAAGCTTTCTTT. Its translation: CASSGPTGYAEAFF.

This clone showed up many times. The chain recombines TRBV30 with TRBJ1-1; no reliable D call. There are 12 residues in the CDR3. Deletions cut 0 bases from V and 7 bases from J, with 9 bases between. Germline lookup yields CDR1 GTSNPN and CDR2 SVGIG (reference sequence). The CDR3 coding sequence is TGTGCCTGGAGTGTACTGGGGTTTGAAGCTTTCTTT. This translates into CAWSVLGFEAFF.

This chain joins TRBV7-8 and TRBJ1-1; 10 bases are shared with TRBD1. The CDR3 covers 13 residues. In germline, CDR1 is SGHVS, CDR2 FQNEAQ. Losses at the gene ends were 5 bases for V and 6 bases for J; bases not matched to a gene: 3. This chain's CDR3 is CASSRGQGAEAFF. The CDR3 DNA sequence: TGTGCCAGCAGCCGTGGACAGGGGGCTGAAGCTTTCTTT.

The chain links TRBV19 to TRBJ2-5; TRBD2 might be the D (6 bases). The CDR3 sequence is 14 residues long. From germline, CDR1 is LNHDA and CDR2 SQIVND (reference sequence). V lost 7 bases and J 1 base, leaving 13 bases between the germline ends. CDR3 bases: TGTGCCAGTATGGGTGGGGGGAGCCAAGAGACCCAGTACTTC. This encodes CASMGGGSQETQYF.